This passage covers 9 T cell receptor beta chains from one sample sequenced in a study of OX40 agonist ivuxolimab in advanced cancers. TCRdb keeps only in-frame clones here, not all; method: immunoSEQ multiplex PCR. The table records tens of thousands of clones, about 76% of them present only once. The sample was CD4+ or CD8+ T cells sorted from blood, taken in a trial of the OX40 agonist ivuxolimab. Source of these receptors: an adult with an advanced solid tumor such as melanoma, head and neck, liver or kidney cancer.

This clone was observed a handful of times. This rearrangement joins TRBV28 to TRBJ1-1; D gene uncertain. Germline loops: CDR1 MDHEN, CDR2 SYDVKM. This CDR3 contains 13 residues. Trimming pared 2 bases from V and 1 base from J, leaving 5 bases between. This CDR3 reads CASSLQQNTEAFF. In DNA form, the CDR3 reads TGTGCCAGCAGTTTACAGCAGAACACTGAAGCTTTCTTT.

The CDR3: CASSTGLAREQYF. CDR3 coding DNA: TGTGCCAGTAGTACGGGACTAGCAAGAGAGCAGTACTTC. The gene calls are TRBV19 and TRBJ2-7; 9 bases map to TRBD2. From germline, CDR1 is LNHDA and CDR2 SQIVND (reference sequence). V shed 4 bases and J 7 bases; nucleotides not matched to a gene: 5. CDR3 length: 13 amino acids.

Note on this clone: Without the conserved terminal phenylalanine or tryptophan, this CDR3 likely stems from a read error. The J gene is TRBJ1-1, the V gene TRBV25-1; a weak D match, TRBD1 (5 bases). CDR1 and CDR2 (germline): MGHDK, SYGVNS. V dropped 1 base and J dropped 5 bases, with 8 bases sitting between them. The CDR3 sequence is 13 residues long. The CDR3 loop is CASSEFWGTEAFL. The CDR3 coding sequence is TGTGCCAGCAGTGAATTCTGGGGGACTGAAGCTTTCCTT.

V is TRBV7-2 and J is TRBJ2-7, with 7 positions matching TRBD2. With 1 base clipped from V and 3 bases from J, the junction kept 6 bases outside the gene matches. CDR3 length: 15 amino acids. CDR1 and CDR2 from the germline V gene are SGHTA and FQGNSA. The CDR3 sequence: CASSLGNGGNYEQYF. The CDR3 region has the DNA TGTGCCAGCAGCTTAGGGAACGGGGGGAACTACGAGCAGTACTTC.

The CDR3 DNA reads as TGTGCCAGCCACCGGGACGGCCCCTACGAGCAGTACTTC. Its protein is CASHRDGPYEQYF. The chain combines TRBV2 with TRBJ2-7, with D perhaps given as TRBD1 or TRBD2 (5 bases each). The CDR3 runs 13 residues. The germline gives CDR1 SNHLY, CDR2 FYNNEI. Trimming left V 8 bases short and J 2 bases short, with 13 bases between.

This clone is a singleton in its sample. The chain has TRBV1 and TRBJ2-7; the DNA was not used to check the table's D call, TRBD2. TRBV1 is deemed a pseudogene. This CDR3 has 16 residues. In DNA form, the CDR3 reads TGCACCAGCAGCCAAGAGGAGGTGGGGTCCGGGGGGCGGCTAAACTTC. The encoded protein is CTSSQEEVGSGGRLNF.

The chain uses TRBV30 and TRBJ1-6; D call uncertain. Germline CDR1 reads GTSNPN; CDR2 reads SVGIG (reference sequence). V was clipped by 0 bases and J by 8 bases, with 11 bases between them. The length of the CDR3 is 14 residues. The CDR3 sequence is CAWSVVGIDSPLHF. As DNA, the CDR3 is TGTGCCTGGAGTGTAGTAGGAATTGATTCACCCCTCCACTTT.

J is TRBJ1-3 and V is TRBV7-2; TRBD1 is a possible D gene (5 bases). V lost 3 bases and J 2 bases, leaving 11 bases between the germline ends. Germline V gives CDR1 SGHTA, CDR2 FQGNSA. The length of the CDR3 is 15 residues. CDR3 in DNA: TGTGCCAGCAGCTTTGGGGGGATCCCTGGAAACACCATATATTTT. Translated: CASSFGGIPGNTIYF.

The chain links TRBV11-3 to TRBJ2-1; D gene ambiguous. Trimming took off 1 base at V and 0 bases at J, with 7 bases between the two ends. There are 15 residues in the CDR3. Per germline, CDR1 SGHNT and CDR2 YENEEA. The DNA for the CDR3 is TGTGCCAGCAGCTTAGTGGCGAGCTCCTACAATGAGCAGTTCTTC. Its protein product is CASSLVASSYNEQFF.